This TCR beta chain emerged from a study of shared clonotypes between healthy human individuals. Regarding the study as a whole: Clonotype sharing among the donors was expected to vary with sequencing depth. Sampling involved blood alone; tissue repertoires likely differ.

The healthy adult donors were HIV-negative and reported no recent acute infections or vaccinations. How the authors handled the data: Junction-only sequences without quality scores came from ImmunoSEQ, so filtering differed. The repertoire was sequenced with immunoSEQ multiplex PCR; TCRdb's copy has only in-frame clones and lacks some. V, J and clone size derive from that table, while D and trimming were established from the DNA sequence. The sample contains hundreds of thousands of clones, approximately 80% of which appear only once. Regarding this clone: Its antigen is unknown.

The germline V gene has CDR1 MNHNY and CDR2 SVGAGI (reference sequence). The CDR3 sequence is 14 residues long. V was cut by 4 bases and J by 3 bases, with 12 bases left in between. The sample consisted of PBMCs. This sequence joins TRBV6-6 and TRBJ1-1; no definite D call. This clonotype was sampled from a woman in her 40s in good health. Some clones in this sample may be carry-over from other donors' samples. The CDR3 is CASSSERYDTEAFF. DNA for the CDR3: TGTGCCAGCAGTTCCGAGAGATACGACACTGAAGCTTTCTTT.